This T cell receptor beta chain was captured by sequencing in a study of human T cells and chemical hapten exposure (dated by TCRdb to the early 2020s). Describing the broader study: For sensitization, 2% DPC in acetone was applied to a roughly 2 cm by roughly 2 cm area of upper inner arm skin. Throughout the study period of approximately 23 weeks, patients also received therapeutic DPC doses to the scalp every week. Patch testing on the upper back used Finn chambers containing 0.01% DPC, with scoring done after 6 days according to International Contact Dermatitis Research Group standards. Most of the patients in the cohort were female, and the cohort covered alopecia areata with under or over 50% scalp involvement, alopecia totalis and alopecia universalis. Libraries were pooled for sequencing, and variation in per-sample TCR yields was attributed mainly to small differences in library volumes within the pool. Peripheral blood TCR repertoire changes were tracked in vivo in alopecia patients during primary and secondary sensitization to the hapten diphenylcyclopropenone (DPC). Blood samples were taken from patients before sensitization (week 0) and at 2, 6 and about 24 weeks after DPC sensitization. For TCR sequencing, blood came from some 31 alopecia patients at anywhere from one to four time points (pre-sensitization, 2, 6 and 24 weeks). Results the study describes overall, beyond this receptor: DPC sensitization did not change the number of TCRs with a frequency above 1 in 1000, and there was no evidence of changes in global repertoire structure. Alopecia, a presumed autoimmune disease, was present in all patients, so the immune response of the patients might differ from that of healthy individuals. Patch test score was positively correlated with the number of PT1 expanded TCRs, with significance at thresholds 8, 16 and 32 but not at 4. Significantly more large CDR3 similarity clusters were formed by expanded TCRs than by pre-sensitization or healthy control sets, consistent with antigen-driven responses. Repeated subsampling changed both the strength of the expansion versus patch-test correlation and the threshold at which that correlation became significant.

The sample's time point label, decoded: patch test 2, 6 weeks after DPC sensitization. According to the study, the label for this sample's treatment or condition signals: therapeutic diphenylcyclopropenone sensitization with weekly scalp DPC. At each patch-test visit, blood was drawn before the patch test was applied. Patients were eligible if aged 18 to 70, diagnosed with alopecia and judged suitable for DPC therapy, and pregnant patients were excluded. Total RNA was isolated from unfractionated whole blood collected in Tempus Blood RNA tubes. Receptor amplification or capture employed RACE. Sequencing took place on a NextSeq 500. Library preparation attached unique molecular identifiers to individual cDNA molecules for quantitative, reproducible TCR counting. Both TCR alpha and TCR beta chains were sequenced from each blood RNA sample. Per the original workflow: The median number of TCRs per sample was 85,000 to 100,000, ranging from about 20,000 to 690,600. V, J and CDR3 annotation of the TCR reads was performed with the Decombinator software suite. For the PS versus PT1 abundance plots, all samples were subsampled to the same number of TCRs (28,000). Expanded TCRs were defined as absent before sensitization and observed at least eight times at the 2-week time point. TCRdb's own reprocessing of the public reads used fastp at Q25 and MiXCR and kept productive beta chains. Rows are combined by CDR3 protein, so each entry shows the most common genes and DNA. V and J calls and clone size were set by TCRdb, not the authors. The sample table shows about 70,000 distinct CDR3 sequences, and 8.5% are seen once. The ten largest clones capture approximately 3.5% of the sample.

Ends trimmed: V by 2 bases, J by 0 bases; bases unmatched to a gene: 8. The CDR3 runs 18 residues from the cysteine to the phenylalanine. The CDR3 DNA has 54 bases and is translated from base 1. The germline V gene sets CDR1 to SGHRS and CDR2 to YFSETQ. This clonotype occurred a few times. It has no known antigen specificity. The input lacks base qualities; no much larger clone sits a single base away. This clonotype was obtained from a woman in her 50s with alopecia areata. Some clones in this sample may be carry-over from other donors' samples. The V and J segments used are TRBV5-1 and TRBJ2-4; the junction holds 10 bases that match TRBD1. Here the sequenced sample was whole blood, taken in connection with sensitization to the hapten diphenylcyclopropenone (DPC). The CDR3 reads as follows: CASSFTGQGSLAKNIQYF. The DNA reads TGCGCCAGCAGCTTCACGGGACAGGGGTCTCTAGCCAAAAACATTCAGTACTTC.